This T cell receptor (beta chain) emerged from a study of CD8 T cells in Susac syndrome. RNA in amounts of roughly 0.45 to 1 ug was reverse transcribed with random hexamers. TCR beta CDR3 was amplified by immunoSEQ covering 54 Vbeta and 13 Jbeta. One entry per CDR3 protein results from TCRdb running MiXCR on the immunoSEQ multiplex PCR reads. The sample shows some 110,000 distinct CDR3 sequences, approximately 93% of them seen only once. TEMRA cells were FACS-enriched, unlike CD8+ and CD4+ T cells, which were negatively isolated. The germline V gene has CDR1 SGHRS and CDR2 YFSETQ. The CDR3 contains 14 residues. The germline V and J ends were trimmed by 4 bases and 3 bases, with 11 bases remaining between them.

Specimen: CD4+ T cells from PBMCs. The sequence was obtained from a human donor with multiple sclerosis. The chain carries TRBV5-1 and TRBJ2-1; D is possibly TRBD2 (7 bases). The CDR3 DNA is TGCGCCAGCAGCGGAGGGGGGGGCTACAATGAGCAGTTCTTC. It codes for CASSGGGGYNEQFF.